This entry concerns a single T cell receptor beta chain. The sample comes from a study of blood T cell repertoires in COVID-19. About the study: The United States, Italy and Spain supplied acute and convalescent COVID-19 samples. Sources were T cells, B-cell-depleted T cells, or PBMCs; the material itself was cDNA or gDNA.

The CDR3 runs 13 residues. V lost 7 bases and J lost 1, with 8 bases in between. The germline CDR1 and CDR2 sequences are SGHTA and FQGNSA. The protocol was immunoSEQ multiplex PCR, while the TCRdb copy is restricted to in-frame clones and leaves out a portion. The sample carries about 75,000 clones, more than 75% recorded once. The J gene is TRBJ2-1, the V gene TRBV7-2; the D gene is possibly TRBD2 (6 bases). The source is a human donor in a cohort sampled during active COVID-19. Source material: peripheral blood. CDR3 nucleotide sequence: TGTGCCAGCACCGGGGGTTCCTACAATGAGCAGTTCTTC. Protein product: CASTGGSYNEQFF.